The 29 T cell receptor beta chains presented below share a single source sample, sequenced in a study of cytomegalovirus exposure and HLA in healthy donors. Primers for the PCR totalled 60 Vbeta and 13 Jbeta. TCRdb keeps only in-frame clones here, not all; method: immunoSEQ multiplex PCR. Its table records over 40,000 clones. The sequencing input was PBMCs. The receptor set was obtained from a man aged 30 to 39 in good health and CMV-seronegative.

This rearrangement joins TRBV19 to TRBJ1-5; D unclear. CDR1 is LNHDA and CDR2 is SQIVND in the germline V gene (reference sequence). The CDR3 consists of 13 residues. V was trimmed by 10 bases and J by 6 bases, leaving 16 bases between them. CDR3 DNA sequence: TGTGCCACCACTAATGCGGTCTCTCAGCCCCAGCATTTT. Its translation: CATTNAVSQPQHF.

The chain couples TRBV7-2 to TRBJ2-7, with 7 bases lining up with TRBD1. The CDR3 is 14 residues long. V dropped 5 bases and J dropped 2; count of bases not matched to a gene: 6. The germline V gene has CDR1 SGHTA and CDR2 FQGNSA. CDR3 loop: CASSPDRVAYEQYF. The CDR3 DNA is TGTGCCAGCAGCCCCGACAGGGTCGCCTACGAGCAGTACTTC.

This chain joins TRBV19 and TRBJ1-2, with 11 positions matching TRBD1. CDR1 and CDR2 from the germline V gene are LNHDA and SQIVND (reference sequence). The CDR3 extends over 14 amino acids. The trim removed 8 bases at V and 6 bases at J, leaving 8 bases unmatched. The DNA for the CDR3 is TGTGCCAGTGATCGGACAGGGGGCGTGGATGGCTACACCTTC. This sequence encodes CASDRTGGVDGYTF.

The V gene is TRBV9, the J gene TRBJ1-4, with TRBD1 as a possible D gene (5 bases). Trimming pared 0 bases from V and 4 bases from J, leaving 7 bases between. CDR1 is SGDLS, CDR2 YYNGEE, per germline. The CDR3 runs to 14 residues. The CDR3 region is CASSVGQGNEKLFF. The DNA for the CDR3 is TGTGCCAGCAGCGTAGGGCAGGGTAATGAAAAACTGTTTTTT.

V is TRBV4-3 and J is TRBJ1-1, with 7 bases identical to TRBD1. The V and J ends lost 4 bases and 2 bases, in that order; junction bases with no gene match: 13. Germline V gives CDR1 LGHNA, CDR2 YSLEER. This CDR3 contains 17 residues. The CDR3 here is CASSPRPYGQENTEAFF. As DNA, the CDR3 is TGCGCCAGCAGCCCTCGTCCTTACGGACAGGAAAACACTGAAGCTTTCTTT.

The chain couples TRBV18 to TRBJ2-1; the match to TRBD1 covers 9 bases. This CDR3 has 16 amino acids. Looked up from germline, CDR1 is KGHSH and CDR2 is LQKENI. Trimming removed 3 bases from V and 9 bases from J; junction bases left unmatched: 12. The CDR3 is CASSPGTGTTKGEQFF. The CDR3, as DNA: TGTGCCAGCTCACCCGGGACAGGGACGACAAAGGGTGAGCAGTTCTTC.

In the case of this clone: Different DNA sequences within this sample yield the same CDR3. The J gene is TRBJ2-3, the V gene TRBV5-1; D not resolved. V was clipped by 6 bases and J by 3 bases, with 11 bases between them. Germline V lookup: CDR1 SGHRS, CDR2 YFSETQ. This CDR3 region has 13 residues. The DNA of the CDR3 is TGCGCCAGCAATGCACGGGTTACAGATACGCAGTATTTT. Its protein is CASNARVTDTQYF. Looking up the rest from reference TRBV5-1 and TRBJ2-3 gives the full variable domain: KAGVTQTPRYLIKTRGQQVTLSCSPISGHRSVSWYQQTPGQGLQFLFEYFSETQRNKGNFPGRFSGRQFSNSRSEMNVSTLELGDSALYLCASNARVTDTQYFGPGTRLTVL.

The chain has TRBV7-9 and TRBJ1-1; the D gene is possibly TRBD1 (5 bases). Germline assignment: CDR1 SEHNR and CDR2 FQNEAQ (reference sequence). V was trimmed by 1 base and J by 4 bases, leaving 16 bases between them. This CDR3 comprises 16 residues. CDR3 in amino acids: CASSLGGRVLGTEAFF. The CDR3, as DNA: TGTGCCAGCAGCTTAGGGGGCCGGGTGTTGGGCACTGAAGCTTTCTTT.

This chain joins TRBV9 and TRBJ1-4; TRBD1 matches at 8 bases. Germline V gives CDR1 SGDLS, CDR2 YYNGEE. The CDR3 length is 15 residues. J was trimmed by 3 bases and V by 3 bases; bases with no gene match: 4. The CDR3, as DNA: TGTGCCAGCAGCGGAGGGACAGGACCTAATGAAAAACTGTTTTTT. Translated: CASSGGTGPNEKLFF.

The chain joins TRBV19 to TRBJ2-2, with 11 positions matching TRBD1. This CDR3 spans 16 amino acids. Germline CDR1 LNHDA, CDR2 SQIVND (reference sequence). Trimming removed 5 bases from V and 2 bases from J; junction bases left unmatched: 4. The CDR3 DNA reads as TGTGCCAGTAGTCCGAGGACAGGGGGCAACACCGGGGAGCTGTTTTTT. Protein sequence: CASSPRTGGNTGELFF.

The V gene is TRBV30, the J gene TRBJ2-7, with D possibly being TRBD2 (6 bases). The CDR3 has 17 residues. Germline V gene data show CDR1 as GTSNPN and CDR2 as SVGIG (reference sequence). The V and J ends lost 0 bases and 2 bases respectively, with 20 bases between them. The CDR3 DNA follows: TGTGCCTGGAGTGTAATCTCCGGGAGCCATAGCGCCTACGAGCAGTACTTC. It is translated as CAWSVISGSHSAYEQYF.

The chain uses TRBV5-4 and TRBJ2-1; 10 bases are shared with TRBD2. V shed 4 bases and J 0 bases; nucleotides not matched to a gene: 13. Germline assignment: CDR1 SGHNT and CDR2 YYREEE (reference sequence). CDR3 length: 19 amino acids. The CDR3 DNA reads TGTGCCAGCAGCGGACCCGGGACTAGCGCCATTAGCTCCTACAATGAGCAGTTCTTC. Protein sequence: CASSGPGTSAISSYNEQFF. Drawing the rest from reference TRBV5-4 and TRBJ2-1, the complete variable domain is ETGVTQSPTHLIKTRGQQVTLRCSSQSGHNTVSWYQQALGQGPQFIFQYYREEENGRGNFPPRFSGLQFPNYSSELNVNALELDDSALYLCASSGPGTSAISSYNEQFFGPGTRLTVL.

The chain is built from TRBV5-7 and TRBJ2-4; 8 nucleotides match TRBD1. TRBV5-7 is designated an ORF whose function remains uncertain. Trimming removed 4 bases from V and 4 bases from J; junction bases left unmatched: 1. This CDR3 has 13 amino acids. The CDR3 is CASSRTGKNIQYF. The CDR3 DNA reads as TGTGCCAGCAGCCGGACAGGGAAAAACATTCAGTACTTC.

The genes are TRBV19 and TRBJ2-5; 14 bases are a match to TRBD2. The V gene's germline CDR1 is LNHDA and CDR2 SQIVND (reference sequence). The CDR3 totals 19 residues. The V and J ends lost 1 base and 2 bases, in that order; junction bases with no gene match: 9. The CDR3 loop is CASSIAPGLAGGWQETQYF. DNA for the CDR3: TGTGCCAGTAGTATAGCCCCAGGACTAGCGGGAGGTTGGCAAGAGACCCAGTACTTC.

V usage is TRBV2 and J usage is TRBJ2-1, with TRBD1 matching 8 bases. Losses at the gene ends were 3 bases for V and 6 bases for J; bases not matched to a gene: 7. Germline CDR1 reads SNHLY; CDR2 reads FYNNEI. The CDR3 consists of 15 residues. The CDR3 coding sequence is TGTGCCAGCAGTGAGACAGGGGTTAATTTCAATGAGCAGTTCTTC. Translation gives CASSETGVNFNEQFF.

This chain connects TRBV7-2 to TRBJ2-7; TRBD1 matches at 9 bases. With V trimmed by 2 bases and J by 5 bases, 7 bases remained unmatched. Germline assignment: CDR1 SGHTA and CDR2 FQGNSA. The CDR3 runs to 15 residues. The CDR3 bases are TGTGCCAGCAGCTTAACAGGACAGGGGACCGACGAGCAGTACTTC. It translates to CASSLTGQGTDEQYF.

The rearrangement links TRBV7-6 to TRBJ1-5; D perhaps matches TRBD1 (6 bases). Germline CDR1 is SGHVS and CDR2 is FNYEAQ. Trimming cost V 5 bases and J 7 bases, with 12 bases left between them. The CDR3 is made up of 13 amino acids. As DNA, the CDR3 is TGTGCCAGCAGCCCGCGGGGGGGCCAGCCCCAGCATTTT. It yields the protein CASSPRGGQPQHF.

A note on this clone: One end of the junction fails to match germline, which may point to a read error. The chain links TRBV7-9 to TRBJ2-1; D is unclear. CDR1 is SEHNR and CDR2 is FQNEAQ in the germline V gene (reference sequence). This CDR3 comprises 17 residues. The CDR3 sequence: CASSPNAVLSSDNEQFF. CDR3 DNA: TGTGCCAGCAGCCCAAATGCGGTCTTAAGCTCCGACAATGAGCAGTTCTTC.

V is TRBV5-6 and J is TRBJ1-2; 10 positions agree with TRBD1. Germline CDR1 is SGHDT and CDR2 is YYEEEE. The CDR3 totals 17 residues. Trimming cost V 0 bases and J 8 bases; bases outside gene matches: 13. The CDR3 region has the DNA TGTGCCAGCAGCTTGGAACAGGGGACAGGGGCTGTTTACGGCTACACCTTC. Translation: CASSLEQGTGAVYGYTF.

The rearrangement joins TRBV5-1 to TRBJ2-3, with 7 bases identical to TRBD1. The germline CDR1 and CDR2 sequences are SGHRS and YFSETQ. The J segment lost 0 bases and the V segment lost 2 bases, leaving 3 bases of the junction unmatched. The CDR3 covers 15 residues. CDR3 nucleotide sequence: TGCGCCAGCAGCTTCAAGGGGGCCAGCACAGATACGCAGTATTTT. This encodes CASSFKGASTDTQYF.

The genes are TRBV4-2 and TRBJ1-1, with no clear D. Trimming pared 0 bases from V and 5 bases from J, leaving 10 bases between. Germline V lookup: CDR1 LGHNA, CDR2 YNFKEQ. The CDR3 has 14 amino acids. The CDR3: CASSQDPSGTEAFF. Written as DNA, the CDR3 is TGTGCCAGCAGCCAAGATCCCTCGGGAACTGAAGCTTTCTTT.

The genes are TRBV11-2 and TRBJ1-2, with TRBD1 identical over 8 bases. This CDR3 spans 14 amino acids. Unmatched junction bases numbered 9, after V lost 4 bases and J lost 8 bases. The germline gives CDR1 SGHAT, CDR2 FQNNGV. The CDR3 sequence: CASSSMDRAGGYTF. The DNA for the CDR3 is TGTGCCAGCAGCTCAATGGACAGGGCAGGCGGCTACACCTTC.

The rearrangement joins TRBV19 to TRBJ1-1, with 11 positions matching TRBD1. The germline V gene encodes CDR1 LNHDA and CDR2 SQIVND (reference sequence). CDR3 length: 14 residues. With 6 bases clipped from V and 9 bases from J, the junction kept 9 bases outside the gene matches. The CDR3 nucleotides are TGTGCCAGTAGGCCCCGGGACAGGGGGTCTAAAGCTTTCTTT. Its translation: CASRPRDRGSKAFF.

The rearrangement uses TRBV2 and TRBJ2-2; possible D gene TRBD1, 5 bases. The CDR3 runs to 14 residues. Germline CDR1 SNHLY, CDR2 FYNNEI. V was clipped by 4 bases and J by 1 base, with 7 bases between them. The CDR3 loop is CASSGTLNTGELFF. The CDR3 DNA follows: TGTGCCAGCAGTGGGACATTGAACACCGGGGAGCTGTTTTTT.

V gene TRBV15 combines with J gene TRBJ1-2; D is unclear. V was shortened by 8 bases and J by 0 bases, with 7 bases between the two germline ends. CDR3 length equals 12 residues. Germline V lookup: CDR1 LNHNV, CDR2 YYDKDF (reference sequence). The CDR3 is CATSPANYGYTF. For the CDR3, the DNA is TGTGCCACCTCTCCAGCTAACTATGGCTACACCTTC.

J is TRBJ2-1 and V is TRBV9, with 11 bases matching TRBD2. The CDR3 loop spans 16 amino acids. CDR1 is SGDLS, CDR2 YYNGEE, per germline. V lost 0 bases to trimming and J lost 13 bases; unmatched junction nucleotides: 12. The CDR3 DNA reads as TGTGCCAGCAGCGTAGCTGGTTGGAGTAGCGGGGGGGCTCAGTTCTTC. Amino acid sequence: CASSVAGWSSGGAQFF.

A note on this clone: One end of the junction fails to match germline, which may point to a read error. The chain couples TRBV9 to TRBJ2-1; D may be TRBD2 (5 bases). Germline CDR1 reads SGDLS; CDR2 reads YYNGEE. CDR3 length equals 17 residues. In DNA, the CDR3 is TGTGCCAGCAGCGTAGGATGGAGAGGGAGCTCCGACAATGAGCAGTTCTTC. Its protein product is CASSVGWRGSSDNEQFF.

This clone is classed as medium-sized by frequency. The V and J genes are TRBV5-1 and TRBJ2-1, with TRBD2 matching 9 bases. The CDR3 is 16 residues long. Germline CDR1 reads SGHRS; CDR2 reads YFSETQ. J gave up 7 bases and V 3 bases, and 11 bases lay outside the gene matches. The CDR3 sequence is CASSSLVAGGLNEQFF. The CDR3 DNA is TGCGCCAGCAGCTCCCTAGTGGCGGGAGGGCTTAATGAGCAGTTCTTC.

The chain uses TRBV7-7 and TRBJ1-3; 8 bases are a match to TRBD1. The germline CDR1 and CDR2 sequences are SSHAT and FNYEAQ (reference sequence). The CDR3 is 15 residues long. With 1 base clipped from V and 4 bases from J, the junction kept 3 bases outside the gene matches. CDR3 region: CASSLVQGDGNTIYF. CDR3 DNA: TGTGCCAGCAGCTTAGTACAGGGGGACGGAAACACCATATATTTT.